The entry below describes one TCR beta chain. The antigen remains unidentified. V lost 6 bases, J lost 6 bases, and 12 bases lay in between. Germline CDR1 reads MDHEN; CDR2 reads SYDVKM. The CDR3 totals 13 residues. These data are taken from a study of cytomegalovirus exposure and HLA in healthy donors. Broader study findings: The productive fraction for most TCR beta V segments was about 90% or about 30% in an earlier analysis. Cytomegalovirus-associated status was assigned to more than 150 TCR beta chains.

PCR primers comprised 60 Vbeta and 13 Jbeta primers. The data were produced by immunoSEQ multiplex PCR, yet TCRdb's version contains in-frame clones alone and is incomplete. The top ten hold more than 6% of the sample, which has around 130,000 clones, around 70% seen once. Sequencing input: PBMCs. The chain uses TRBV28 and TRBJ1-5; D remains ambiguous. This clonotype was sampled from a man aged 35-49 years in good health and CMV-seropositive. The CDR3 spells CASRSSGTQPQHF. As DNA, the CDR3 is TGTGCCAGCAGGTCCTCGGGTACTCAGCCCCAGCATTTT. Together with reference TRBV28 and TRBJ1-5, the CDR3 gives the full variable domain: DVKVTQSSRYLVKRTGEKVFLECVQDMDHENMFWYRQDPGLGLRLIYFSYDVKMKEKGDIPEGYSVSREKKERFSLILESASTNQTSMYLCASRSSGTQPQHFGDGTRLSIL.